The 5 T cell receptor beta chains given below trace back to one sample, sequenced in a study of human T cells and chemical hapten exposure. This sample's time point: patch test 1, 2 weeks after DPC sensitization. The treatment denotes: therapeutic diphenylcyclopropenone sensitization with weekly scalp DPC. TCRdb passed the RACE reads through MiXCR, listing each CDR3 protein once. The sample includes under 200,000 distinct CDR3 sequences, around 13% seen only once; the top ten take 1.5% to 2%. Sequences were derived from whole blood, sampled in connection with sensitization to the hapten diphenylcyclopropenone (DPC). The receptors were gathered from a woman aged 25 to 39 with alopecia areata. Some clones in this sample may be carry-over from other donors' samples.

This clonotype was recorded at least ten times. This rearrangement joins TRBV5-1 to TRBJ1-3, with D hard to call. The CDR3 spans 15 residues. CDR1 SGHRS and CDR2 YFSETQ come from the germline V gene. Trimming shortened V by 3 bases and J by 0 bases, and 10 bases separated the two germline ends. CDR3 in amino acids: CASSSLGGSGNTIYF. The CDR3 DNA follows: TGCGCCAGCAGCTCCTTGGGAGGCTCTGGAAACACCATATATTTT.

V is TRBV3-1 and J is TRBJ2-1; 10 positions agree with TRBD2. The CDR3 has 17 amino acids. Germline trimming cut 4 bases from V and 2 bases from J; bases unmatched to any gene: 8. CDR1 and CDR2 from the germline V gene are LGHDT and YNNKEL (reference sequence). In DNA, the CDR3 is TGTGCCAGCAGCCCCCCTAGCGGGAGTGGCCCCTACAATGAGCAGTTCTTC. Translating it yields CASSPPSGSGPYNEQFF.

The V gene is TRBV28, the J gene TRBJ2-6, with D possibly being TRBD1 (6 bases). The CDR3 has 19 amino acids. Germline V gene data show CDR1 as MDHEN and CDR2 as SYDVKM. The V and J ends lost 5 bases and 0 bases respectively, with 20 bases between them. The DNA of the CDR3 is TGTGCCAGCAGTCCCAGCTTGGGGGACAACGACTCTGGGGCCAACGTCCTGACTTTC. Its protein product is CASSPSLGDNDSGANVLTF.

The V and J genes are TRBV12-5 and TRBJ2-7, with 9 bases fitting TRBD1. This CDR3 has 15 residues. The germline V gene has CDR1 LGHNT and CDR2 FRNRAP. V trimming: 2 bases; J trimming: 6 bases; junction bases outside the gene matches: 8. The CDR3 protein is CASGLSGTGSGEQYF. CDR3 sequence (DNA): TGTGCTAGTGGTTTGTCCGGGACAGGGTCGGGCGAGCAGTACTTC.

This CDR3 reads CASSDLDTQYF. The CDR3 coding sequence is TGCGCCAGCAGTGACTTGGATACGCAGTATTTT. The chain has TRBV5-1 and TRBJ2-3; the D is unclear. V was pared by 5 bases and J by 6 bases, with 7 bases between. The CDR3 has 11 residues. CDR1 and CDR2 from the germline V gene are SGHRS and YFSETQ.